This paragraph covers one T cell receptor (beta chain) sequence. Its target is unknown. The data stem from a study of cytomegalovirus exposure and HLA in healthy donors. Study results and limitations: In vitro, a few CMV-associated chains proved specific for CMV antigens. According to an earlier analysis, most TCR beta V segments yielded productive rearrangements about 90% or about 30% of the time.

CDR1 is LNHDA, CDR2 SQIVND, per germline (reference sequence). The CDR3 covers 16 residues. The V gene lost 1 base and the J gene lost 4 bases, with 14 bases spanning the gap. PCR employed 60 Vbeta and 13 Jbeta primers. Produced via immunoSEQ multiplex PCR; TCRdb's table is partial and in-frame only. The table shows 60,000 to 70,000 clones, with over 70% occurring only once. This TCR came from a man in his fifties or sixties in good health and CMV-seropositive. The chain couples TRBV19 to TRBJ1-5, with a weak D call TRBD1 (6 bases). Sequencing was performed on PBMCs. This CDR3 reads CASSIVFGTGNQPQHF. CDR3 sequence (DNA): TGTGCCAGTAGTATAGTTTTCGGAACAGGGAATCAGCCCCAGCATTTT.